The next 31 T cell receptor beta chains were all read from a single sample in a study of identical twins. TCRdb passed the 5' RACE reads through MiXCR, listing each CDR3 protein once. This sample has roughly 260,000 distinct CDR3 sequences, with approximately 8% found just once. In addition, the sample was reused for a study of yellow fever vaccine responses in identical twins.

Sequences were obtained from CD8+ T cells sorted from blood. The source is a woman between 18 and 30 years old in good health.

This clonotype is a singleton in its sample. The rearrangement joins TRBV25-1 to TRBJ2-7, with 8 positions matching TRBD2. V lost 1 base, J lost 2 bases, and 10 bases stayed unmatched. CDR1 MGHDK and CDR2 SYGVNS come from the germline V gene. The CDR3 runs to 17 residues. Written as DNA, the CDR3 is TGTGCCAGCAGTGAATCGTCCCGGGCGGGAGGTCCCTACGAGCAGTACTTC. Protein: CASSESSRAGGPYEQYF.

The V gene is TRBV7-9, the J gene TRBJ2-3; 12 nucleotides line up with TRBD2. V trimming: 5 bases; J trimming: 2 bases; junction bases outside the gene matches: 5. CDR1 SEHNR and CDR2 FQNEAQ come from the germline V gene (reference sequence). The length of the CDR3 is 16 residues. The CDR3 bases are TGTGCCAGCAGCGGCGGACTAGCGGGATACACAGATACGCAGTATTTT. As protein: CASSGGLAGYTDTQYF.

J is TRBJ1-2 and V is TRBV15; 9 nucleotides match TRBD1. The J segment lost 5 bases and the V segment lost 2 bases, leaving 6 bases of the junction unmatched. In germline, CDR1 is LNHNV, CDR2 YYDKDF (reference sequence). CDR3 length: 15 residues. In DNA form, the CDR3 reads TGTGCCACCAGCAGACGGGACAGGGCGGATTATGGCTACACCTTC. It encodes CATSRRDRADYGYTF.

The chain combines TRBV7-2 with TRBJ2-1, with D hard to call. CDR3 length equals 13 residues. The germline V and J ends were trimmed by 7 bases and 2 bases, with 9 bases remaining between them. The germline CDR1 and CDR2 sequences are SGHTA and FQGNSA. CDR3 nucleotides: TGTGCCAGCAAGTTTGGGACCTACAATGAGCAGTTCTTC. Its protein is CASKFGTYNEQFF.

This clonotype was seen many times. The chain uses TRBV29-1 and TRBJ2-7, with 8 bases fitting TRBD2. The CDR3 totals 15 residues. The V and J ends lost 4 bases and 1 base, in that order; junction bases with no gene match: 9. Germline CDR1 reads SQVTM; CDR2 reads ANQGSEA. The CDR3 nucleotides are TGCAGCGTTGGTTATATGAGCGGGAGATCCTACGAGCAGTACTTC. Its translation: CSVGYMSGRSYEQYF.

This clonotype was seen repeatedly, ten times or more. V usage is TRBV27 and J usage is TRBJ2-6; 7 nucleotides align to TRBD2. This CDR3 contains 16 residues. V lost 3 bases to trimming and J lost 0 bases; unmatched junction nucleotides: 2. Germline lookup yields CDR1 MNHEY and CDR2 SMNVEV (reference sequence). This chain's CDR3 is CASSFGGYSGANVLTF. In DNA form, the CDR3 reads TGTGCCAGCAGTTTCGGGGGGTACTCTGGGGCCAACGTCCTGACTTTC.

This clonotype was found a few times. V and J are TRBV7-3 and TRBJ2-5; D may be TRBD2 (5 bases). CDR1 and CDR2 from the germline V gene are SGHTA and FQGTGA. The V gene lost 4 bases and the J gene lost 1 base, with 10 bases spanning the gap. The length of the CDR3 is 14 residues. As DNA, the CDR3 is TGTGCCAGCAGCTCACTAGGAGGCCAAGAGACCCAGTACTTC. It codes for CASSSLGGQETQYF.

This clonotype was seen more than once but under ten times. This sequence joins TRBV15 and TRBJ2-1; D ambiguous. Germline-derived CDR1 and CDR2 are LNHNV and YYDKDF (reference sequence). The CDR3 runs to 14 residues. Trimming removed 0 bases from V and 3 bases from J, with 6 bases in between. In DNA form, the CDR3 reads TGTGCCACCAGCAGAGAAAGGGACTACAATGAGCAGTTCTTC. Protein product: CATSRERDYNEQFF.

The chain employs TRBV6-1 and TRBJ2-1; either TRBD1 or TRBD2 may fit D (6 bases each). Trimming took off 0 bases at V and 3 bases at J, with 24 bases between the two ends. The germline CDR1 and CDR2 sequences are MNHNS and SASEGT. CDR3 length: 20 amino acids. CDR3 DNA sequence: TGTGCCAGCAGTGAAGCGGACCAGGGCCGGGGGCTCCTAGGCTACAATGAGCAGTTCTTC. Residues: CASSEADQGRGLLGYNEQFF.

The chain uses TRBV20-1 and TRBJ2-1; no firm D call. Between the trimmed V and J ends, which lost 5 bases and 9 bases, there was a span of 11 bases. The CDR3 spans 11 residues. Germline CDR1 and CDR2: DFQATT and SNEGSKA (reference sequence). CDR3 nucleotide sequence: TGCAGTGCTGGCTGCCCCGGTGAGCAGTTCTTC. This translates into CSAGCPGEQFF.

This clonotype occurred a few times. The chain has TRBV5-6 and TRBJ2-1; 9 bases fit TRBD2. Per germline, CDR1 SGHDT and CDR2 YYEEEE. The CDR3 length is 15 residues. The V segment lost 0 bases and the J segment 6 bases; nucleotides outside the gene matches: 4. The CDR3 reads CASSLGISGSNEQFF. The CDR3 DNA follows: TGTGCCAGCAGCTTGGGGATTAGCGGGAGCAATGAGCAGTTCTTC.

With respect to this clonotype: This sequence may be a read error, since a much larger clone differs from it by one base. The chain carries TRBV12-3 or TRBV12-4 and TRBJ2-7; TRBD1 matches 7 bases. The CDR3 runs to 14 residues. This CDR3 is CATSPGTVTYEQYF. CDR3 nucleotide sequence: TGTGCCACCAGTCCAGGGACAGTAACCTACGAGCAGTACTTC.

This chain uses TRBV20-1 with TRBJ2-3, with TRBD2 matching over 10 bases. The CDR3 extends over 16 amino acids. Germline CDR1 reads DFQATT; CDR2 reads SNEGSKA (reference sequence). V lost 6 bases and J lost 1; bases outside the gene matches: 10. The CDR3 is CSACGTSELGTDTQYF. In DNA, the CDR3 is TGCAGTGCCTGCGGGACTAGCGAGCTTGGCACAGATACGCAGTATTTT.

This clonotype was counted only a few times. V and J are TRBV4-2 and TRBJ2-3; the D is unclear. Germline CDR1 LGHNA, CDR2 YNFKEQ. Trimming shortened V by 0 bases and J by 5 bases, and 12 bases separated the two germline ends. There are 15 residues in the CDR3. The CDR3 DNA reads TGTGCCAGCAGCCAAGATCACCGGGCCGGAGATACGCAGTATTTT. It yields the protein CASSQDHRAGDTQYF.

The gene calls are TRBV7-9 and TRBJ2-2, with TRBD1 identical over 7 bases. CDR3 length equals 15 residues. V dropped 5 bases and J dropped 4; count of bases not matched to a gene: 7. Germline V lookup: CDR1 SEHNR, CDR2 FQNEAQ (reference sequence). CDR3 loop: CASSQQGIGTGELFF. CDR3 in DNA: TGTGCCAGCAGCCAACAGGGGATCGGCACCGGGGAGCTGTTTTTT.

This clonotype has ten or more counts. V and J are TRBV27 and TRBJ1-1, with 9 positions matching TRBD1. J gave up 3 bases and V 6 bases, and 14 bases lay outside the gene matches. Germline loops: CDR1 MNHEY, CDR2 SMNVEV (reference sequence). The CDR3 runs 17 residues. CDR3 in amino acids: CASRRRTGVVSDTEAFF. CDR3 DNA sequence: TGTGCCAGCAGGAGACGGACAGGGGTGGTCTCGGACACTGAAGCTTTCTTT.

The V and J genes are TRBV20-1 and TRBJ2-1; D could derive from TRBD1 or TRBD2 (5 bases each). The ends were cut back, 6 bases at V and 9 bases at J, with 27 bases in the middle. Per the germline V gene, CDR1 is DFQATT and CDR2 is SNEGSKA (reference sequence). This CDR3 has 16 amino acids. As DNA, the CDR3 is TGCAGTGCGAGCACGTACGGGAACTACATTGGGGGTGAGCAGTTCTTC. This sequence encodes CSASTYGNYIGGEQFF.

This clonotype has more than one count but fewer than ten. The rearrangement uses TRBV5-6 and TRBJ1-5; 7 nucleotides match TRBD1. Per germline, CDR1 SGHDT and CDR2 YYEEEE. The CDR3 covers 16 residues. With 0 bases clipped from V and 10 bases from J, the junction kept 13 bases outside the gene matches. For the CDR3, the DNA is TGTGCCAGCAGCTTGGACAGGGGCCCGATGGTTTACCCCCAGCATTTT. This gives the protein CASSLDRGPMVYPQHF.

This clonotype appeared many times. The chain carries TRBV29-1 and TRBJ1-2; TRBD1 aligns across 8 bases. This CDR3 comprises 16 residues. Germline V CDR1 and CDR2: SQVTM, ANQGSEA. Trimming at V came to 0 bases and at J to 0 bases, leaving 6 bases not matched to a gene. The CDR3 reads CSVEDSDREANYGYTF. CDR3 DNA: TGCAGCGTTGAAGATTCGGACAGGGAGGCTAACTATGGCTACACCTTC.

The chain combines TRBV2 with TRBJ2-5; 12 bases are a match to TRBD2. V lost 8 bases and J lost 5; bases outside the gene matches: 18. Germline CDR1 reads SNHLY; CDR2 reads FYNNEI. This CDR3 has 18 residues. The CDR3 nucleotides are TGTGCCAGCCGCTATCCACTAGCGGGGGGCGTACGGGGGGAGACCCAGTACTTC. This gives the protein CASRYPLAGGVRGETQYF. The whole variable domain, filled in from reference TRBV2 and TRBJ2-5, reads EPEVTQTPSHQVTQMGQEVILRCVPISNHLYFYWYRQILGQKVEFLVSFYNNEISEKSEIFDDQFSVERPDGSNFTLKIRSTKLEDSAMYFCASRYPLAGGVRGETQYFGPGTRLLVL.

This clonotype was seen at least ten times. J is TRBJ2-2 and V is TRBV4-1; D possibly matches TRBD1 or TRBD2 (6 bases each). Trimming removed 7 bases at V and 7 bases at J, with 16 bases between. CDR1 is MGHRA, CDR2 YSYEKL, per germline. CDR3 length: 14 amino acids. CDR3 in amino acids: CASTLQQGGGELFF. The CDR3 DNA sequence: TGCGCCAGCACCTTACAACAGGGAGGCGGGGAGCTGTTTTTT.

This CDR3 is CASSFETANEQFF. The CDR3, as DNA: TGTGCCAGCAGCTTCGAGACAGCCAATGAGCAGTTCTTC. The chain joins TRBV5-6 to TRBJ2-1, with D perhaps TRBD1 (5 bases). Germline assignment: CDR1 SGHDT and CDR2 YYEEEE. The CDR3 contains 13 residues. V was trimmed by 2 bases and J by 6 bases, leaving 9 bases between them. Full variable domain (missing parts from reference TRBV5-6 and TRBJ2-1): DAGVTQSPTHLIKTRGQQVTLRCSPKSGHDTVSWYQQALGQGPQFIFQYYEEEERQRGNFPDRFSGHQFPNYSSELNVNALLLGDSALYLCASSFETANEQFFGPGTRLTVL.

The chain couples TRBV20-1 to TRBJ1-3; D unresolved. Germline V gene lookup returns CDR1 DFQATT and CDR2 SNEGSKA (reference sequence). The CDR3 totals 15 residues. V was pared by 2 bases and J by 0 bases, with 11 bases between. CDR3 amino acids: CSARNPGISGNTIYF. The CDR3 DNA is TGCAGTGCTAGAAATCCCGGGATCTCTGGAAACACCATATATTTT.

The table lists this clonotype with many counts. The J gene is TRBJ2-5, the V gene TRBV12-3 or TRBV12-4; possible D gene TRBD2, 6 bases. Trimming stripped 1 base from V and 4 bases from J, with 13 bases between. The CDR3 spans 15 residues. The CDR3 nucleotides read TGTGCCAGCAGTTTAGGCCGTGGAGGGGCAGAGACCCAGTACTTC. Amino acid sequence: CASSLGRGGAETQYF.

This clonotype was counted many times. The CDR3: CASSQVRDSRYEQYV. CDR3 coding DNA: TGCGCCAGCAGCCAAGTCAGGGACAGCCGATACGAGCAGTACGTC. V is TRBV4-1 and J is TRBJ2-7, with 7 nucleotides matching TRBD1. V was pared by 1 base and J by 4 bases, with 7 bases of the junction left unmatched. Germline V gene data show CDR1 as MGHRA and CDR2 as YSYEKL. There are 15 residues in the CDR3.

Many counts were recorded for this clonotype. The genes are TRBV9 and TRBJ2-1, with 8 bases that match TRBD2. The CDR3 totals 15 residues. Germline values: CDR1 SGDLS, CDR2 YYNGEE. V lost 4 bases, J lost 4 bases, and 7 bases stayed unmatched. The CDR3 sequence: CASSPGGLAYNEQFF. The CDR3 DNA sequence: TGTGCCAGCAGCCCGGGAGGACTAGCTTACAATGAGCAGTTCTTC.

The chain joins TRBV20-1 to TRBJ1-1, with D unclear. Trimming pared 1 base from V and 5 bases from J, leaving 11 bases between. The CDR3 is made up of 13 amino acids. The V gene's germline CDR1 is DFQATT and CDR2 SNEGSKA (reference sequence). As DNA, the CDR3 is TGCAGTGCTAGAGGAGAGATGTGGACTGAAGCTTTCTTT. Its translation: CSARGEMWTEAFF.

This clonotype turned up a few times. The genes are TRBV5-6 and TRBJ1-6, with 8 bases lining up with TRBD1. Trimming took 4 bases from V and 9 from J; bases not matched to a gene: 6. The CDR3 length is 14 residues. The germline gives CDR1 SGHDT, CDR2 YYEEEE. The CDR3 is CASSEGQGGSPLHF. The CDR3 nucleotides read TGTGCCAGCAGCGAAGGACAGGGCGGTTCACCCCTCCACTTT. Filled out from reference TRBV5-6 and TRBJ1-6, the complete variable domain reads DAGVTQSPTHLIKTRGQQVTLRCSPKSGHDTVSWYQQALGQGPQFIFQYYEEEERQRGNFPDRFSGHQFPNYSSELNVNALLLGDSALYLCASSEGQGGSPLHFGNGTRLTVT.

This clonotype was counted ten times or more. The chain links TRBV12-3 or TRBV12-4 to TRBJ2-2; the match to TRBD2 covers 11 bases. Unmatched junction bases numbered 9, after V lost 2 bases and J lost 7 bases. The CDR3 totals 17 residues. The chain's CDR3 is CASSLLAGGIENGELFF. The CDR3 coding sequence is TGTGCCAGCAGTTTACTAGCGGGAGGAATCGAGAACGGGGAGCTGTTTTTT.

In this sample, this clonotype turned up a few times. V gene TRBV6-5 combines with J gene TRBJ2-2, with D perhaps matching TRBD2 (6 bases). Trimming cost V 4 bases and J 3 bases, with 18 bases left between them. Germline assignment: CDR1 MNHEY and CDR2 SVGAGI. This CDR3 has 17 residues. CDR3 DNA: TGTGCCAGCAGTTTGGGCCGGGACTCGATTTACACCGGGGAGCTGTTTTTT. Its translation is CASSLGRDSIYTGELFF.

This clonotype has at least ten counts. CDR3 protein: CASSFGGGAYEQYV. CDR3 sequence (DNA): TGTGCCAGCAGCTTCGGCGGGGGGGCTTACGAGCAGTACGTC. This chain uses TRBV11-2 with TRBJ2-7; 9 positions match TRBD2. Unmatched junction bases numbered 4, after V lost 3 bases and J lost 4 bases. The CDR3 is 14 residues long. In germline, CDR1 is SGHAT, CDR2 FQNNGV.